Below, one T cell receptor beta chain is given with its context. No antigen is known for it. The record has no base qualities; no much larger clone is one base away. The sample originates from a study of blood T cell repertoires in COVID-19 (TCRdb year 2020). Concerning the study at large: Samples covering the acute and convalescent phases of COVID-19 were provided by collaborators in the United States, Italy and Spain. The repertoires were released in a freely available public database meant as a resource for research on the immune response to SARS-CoV-2. HLA class I and class II types, where available, came from metadata supplied by the sample provider rather than from assay-based typing. The samples were drawn from the first 160 participants of the ongoing ImmuneRACE study and from 1,254 subjects provided by 6 global collaborators. Deeply sampled blood TCRbeta repertoires from subjects exposed to, actively infected with, or recovered from COVID-19 were included in the dataset. The material from the prospective study consisted of cDNA or gDNA derived from T cells, B-cell-depleted T cells, or PBMCs. The sample metadata nearly always contained a de-identified subject ID, COVID-19 status, age in years and sex.

The CDR3 runs 15 residues from the cysteine to the phenylalanine. The retained sequence is limited to the CDR3, 45 bases, with the frame set at the first base. Based on the germline V gene, the CDR1 and CDR2 sequences are MNHEY and SVGAGI. V was cut back by 0 bases and J by 1 base, leaving a gap of 8 bases between them. Another Seattle source contributed samples from volunteer blood donors who had recovered from COVID-19. The collaborating institutions used their own protocols to collect whole blood in K2EDTA tubes. For TCRbeta analysis, collaborators shipped samples in one of three forms: frozen whole blood, isolated PBMCs, or DNA extracted from either of those sample types. Broad study findings and their caveats: The amount of clinical and demographic metadata varied by source and participant and was provided uncurated.

The immunoSEQ Assay, a bias-controlled multiplex PCR, was used to amplify TCRbeta CDR3 regions from genomic DNA. On the study's bioinformatics: The number of nucleated cells in each sample was estimated from the amplification of reference gene primers within the assay. To quantify the absolute abundance of each unique TCRbeta CDR3 rearrangement, sequence reads were collapsed and filtered. For each sample, productive Simpson clonality was calculated by taking the square root of Simpson's diversity index across productive rearrangements. In its TCRdb copy, this immuneACCESS table keeps in-frame sequences only and misses some clones. Where compared with another copy, unresolved V genes explain less than half of these, and the others have no known cause. V and J calls and clone size follow that table, whereas D and trimming were derived from the DNA. The sample includes some 270,000 clones, with over 80% observed a single time. Together, the top ten hold approximately 1.5% of the sample.

Recombination joined TRBV6-5 with TRBJ2-3; confidence is insufficient to name the D gene. This clonotype was sampled from a woman in her thirties or forties who had recovered from COVID-19. Sequencing was performed on peripheral blood. Read as DNA, the sequence is TGTGCCAGCAGTTACTCGATACGCGGCACAGATACGCAGTATTTT. Translation gives CASSYSIRGTDTQYF.